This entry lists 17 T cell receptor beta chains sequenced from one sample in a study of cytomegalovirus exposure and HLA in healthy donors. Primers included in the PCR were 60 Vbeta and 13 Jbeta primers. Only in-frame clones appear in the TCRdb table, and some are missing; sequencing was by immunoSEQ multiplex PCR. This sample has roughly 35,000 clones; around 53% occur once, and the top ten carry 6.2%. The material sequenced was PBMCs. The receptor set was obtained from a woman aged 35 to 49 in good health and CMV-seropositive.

The CDR3 region is CASSYRGTNEKLFF. CDR3 bases: TGTGCCAGCAGCTACAGGGGAACTAATGAAAAACTGTTTTTT. The chain couples TRBV7-2 to TRBJ1-4; 7 bases fit TRBD1. Germline V gene lookup returns CDR1 SGHTA and CDR2 FQGNSA. The CDR3 is 14 amino acids. After removal of 4 bases from V and 1 base from J, the junction contained 0 bases not matched to a gene.

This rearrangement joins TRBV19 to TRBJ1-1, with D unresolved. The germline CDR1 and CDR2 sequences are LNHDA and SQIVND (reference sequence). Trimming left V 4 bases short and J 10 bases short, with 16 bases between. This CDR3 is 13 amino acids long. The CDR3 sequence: CASSTPFGSGAFF. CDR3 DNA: TGTGCCAGTAGTACGCCTTTCGGGTCGGGAGCTTTCTTT.

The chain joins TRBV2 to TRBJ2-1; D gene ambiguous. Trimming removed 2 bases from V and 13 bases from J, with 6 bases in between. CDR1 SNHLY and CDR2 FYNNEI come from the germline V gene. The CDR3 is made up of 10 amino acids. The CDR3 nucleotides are TGTGCCAGCAGTGAAAGCGTACAGTTCTTC. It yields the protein CASSESVQFF.

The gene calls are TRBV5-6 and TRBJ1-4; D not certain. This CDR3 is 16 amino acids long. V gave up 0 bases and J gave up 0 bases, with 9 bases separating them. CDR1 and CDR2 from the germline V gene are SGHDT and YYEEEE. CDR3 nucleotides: TGTGCCAGCAGCTTGGAAGGGAGCCCAACTAATGAAAAACTGTTTTTT. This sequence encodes CASSLEGSPTNEKLFF.

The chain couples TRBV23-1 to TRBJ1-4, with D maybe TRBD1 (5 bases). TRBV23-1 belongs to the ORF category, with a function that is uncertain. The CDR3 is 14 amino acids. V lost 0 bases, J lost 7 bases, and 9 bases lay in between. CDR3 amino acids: CASSQSGEGEKLFF. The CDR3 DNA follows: TGCGCCAGCAGTCAATCAGGGGAAGGTGAAAAACTGTTTTTT.

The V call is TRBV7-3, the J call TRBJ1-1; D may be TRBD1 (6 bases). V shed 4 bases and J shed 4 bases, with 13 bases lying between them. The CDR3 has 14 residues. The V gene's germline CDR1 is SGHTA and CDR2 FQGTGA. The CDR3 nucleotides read TGTGCCAGCAGCTCTGACAGGTCGACCACTGAAGCTTTCTTT. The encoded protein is CASSSDRSTTEAFF.

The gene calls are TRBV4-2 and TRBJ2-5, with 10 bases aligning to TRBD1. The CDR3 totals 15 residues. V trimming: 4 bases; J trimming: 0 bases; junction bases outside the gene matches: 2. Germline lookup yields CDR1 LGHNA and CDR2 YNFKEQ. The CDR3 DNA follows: TGTGCCAGCAGCCGGGGACAGGGGAACCAAGAGACCCAGTACTTC. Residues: CASSRGQGNQETQYF.

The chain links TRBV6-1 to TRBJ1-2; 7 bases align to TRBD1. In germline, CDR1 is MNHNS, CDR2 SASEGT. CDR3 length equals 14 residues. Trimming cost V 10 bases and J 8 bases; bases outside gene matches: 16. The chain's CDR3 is CATTGGGGLRGYTF. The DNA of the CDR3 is TGTGCCACGACGGGTGGAGGGGGCTTGAGGGGCTACACCTTC.

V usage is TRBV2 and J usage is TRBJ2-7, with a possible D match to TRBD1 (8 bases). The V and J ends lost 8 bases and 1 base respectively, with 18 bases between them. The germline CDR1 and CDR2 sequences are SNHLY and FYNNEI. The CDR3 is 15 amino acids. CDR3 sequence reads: CASDRRGRGSYEQYF. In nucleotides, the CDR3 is TGTGCCAGCGATCGCAGGGGGCGGGGGTCCTACGAGCAGTACTTC.

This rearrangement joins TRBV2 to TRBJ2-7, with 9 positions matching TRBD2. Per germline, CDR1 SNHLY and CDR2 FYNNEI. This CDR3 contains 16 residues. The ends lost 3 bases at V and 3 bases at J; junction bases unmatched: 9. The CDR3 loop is CASSDGVSGGFYEQYF. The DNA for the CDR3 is TGTGCCAGCAGTGACGGGGTTAGCGGGGGATTCTACGAGCAGTACTTC.

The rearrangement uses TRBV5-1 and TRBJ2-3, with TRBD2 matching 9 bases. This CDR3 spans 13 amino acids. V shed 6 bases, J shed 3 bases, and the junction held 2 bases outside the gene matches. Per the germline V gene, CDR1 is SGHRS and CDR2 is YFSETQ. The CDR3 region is CASKAGGTDTQYF. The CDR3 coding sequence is TGCGCCAGCAAAGCGGGGGGTACAGATACGCAGTATTTT.

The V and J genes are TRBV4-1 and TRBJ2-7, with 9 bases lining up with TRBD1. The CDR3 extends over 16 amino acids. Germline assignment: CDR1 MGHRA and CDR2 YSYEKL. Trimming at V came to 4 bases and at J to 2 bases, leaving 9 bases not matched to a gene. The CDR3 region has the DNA TGCGCCAGCAGCCCCCTACAGGGGGCGAAGACCTACGAGCAGTACTTC. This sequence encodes CASSPLQGAKTYEQYF.

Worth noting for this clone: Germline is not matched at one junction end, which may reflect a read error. The CDR3 region is CASSLSGSQGAQYF. In DNA, the CDR3 is TGTGCCAGCAGTTTAAGCGGGAGCCAGGGGGCTCAGTATTTT. This chain links TRBV7-3 with TRBJ2-3; tentatively, D is TRBD1 or TRBD2 (8 bases each). CDR3 length equals 14 residues. Germline assignment: CDR1 SGHTA and CDR2 FQGTGA.

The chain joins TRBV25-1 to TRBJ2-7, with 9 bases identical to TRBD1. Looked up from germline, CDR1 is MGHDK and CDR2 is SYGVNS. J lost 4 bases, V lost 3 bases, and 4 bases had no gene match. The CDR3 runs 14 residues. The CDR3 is CASSDPGQGYEQYF. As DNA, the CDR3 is TGTGCCAGCAGTGACCCGGGACAGGGTTACGAGCAGTACTTC.

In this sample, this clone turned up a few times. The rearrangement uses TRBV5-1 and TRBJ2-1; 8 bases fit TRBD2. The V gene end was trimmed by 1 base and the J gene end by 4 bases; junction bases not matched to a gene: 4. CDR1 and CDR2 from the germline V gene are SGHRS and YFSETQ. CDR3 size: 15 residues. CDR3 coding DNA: TGCGCCAGCAGCTTGACTAGCGGTACTTACAATGAGCAGTTCTTC. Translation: CASSLTSGTYNEQFF.

CDR3 region: CASTRWGTSGSYEQYF. DNA for the CDR3: TGTGCCAGCACCCGGTGGGGGACTAGCGGCTCCTACGAGCAGTACTTC. This chain links TRBV7-2 with TRBJ2-7; 11 bases fit TRBD2. The length of the CDR3 is 16 residues. Germline CDR1 and CDR2: SGHTA and FQGNSA. The J segment lost 0 bases and the V segment lost 7 bases, leaving 8 bases of the junction unmatched.

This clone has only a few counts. The CDR3 here is CASSLSESSEQYF. In DNA, the CDR3 is TGTGCCAGCAGCTTGAGCGAAAGCAGCGAGCAGTACTTC. The genes are TRBV7-9 and TRBJ2-7; D is unresolved. The ends were cut back, 3 bases at V and 6 bases at J, with 12 bases in the middle. The CDR3 is 13 residues long. CDR1 is SEHNR, CDR2 FQNEAQ, per germline (reference sequence).